This T cell receptor (beta chain) was identified in a study of blood T cell repertoires in COVID-19. Study-level background: The cDNA or gDNA used as material had been derived from T cells, B-cell-depleted T cells, or PBMCs.

As handled by the study authors: How many nucleated cells were present was estimated from reference gene primer amplification. Sequencing used immunoSEQ multiplex PCR; TCRdb keeps in-frame clones, though not all of them. The V and J calls and clone size come from that table; D and trimming were worked out from the DNA. This repertoire shows approximately 250,000 clones, 80% to 90% found once; its top ten account for roughly 3%. CDR3 size: 15 residues. Germline V gene lookup returns CDR1 KGHSH and CDR2 LQKENI. With 0 bases clipped from V and 6 bases from J, the junction kept 6 bases outside the gene matches.

Sample: PBMCs or T cells enriched from blood (not recorded which). V and J are TRBV18 and TRBJ1-2; 8 positions agree with TRBD1. This TCR was recovered from a woman between 40 and 55 years old who had been exposed to COVID-19. CDR3 DNA: TGTGCCAGCTCACCACCTAACAGGGGGGCGGATGGCTACACCTTC. Protein sequence: CASSPPNRGADGYTF.